The sequence of this T cell receptor beta chain was determined in a study of regulatory T cells in long-lasting Graves disease. V lost 4 bases and J 3 bases, leaving 19 bases between the germline ends. The CDR3 sequence is 15 residues long. Germline assignment: CDR1 DFQATT and CDR2 SNEGSKA (reference sequence). CDR3 regions were amplified by Arm-PCR using iRepertoire HTBI primers to build TCR beta libraries. TCRdb used MiXCR to reprocess the multiplex PCR reads, holding one entry per CDR3 protein. Seen here are roughly 400,000 distinct CDR3 sequences, over 20% observed once, and the top ten hold roughly an eighth. Time point given: persistent/refractory GD, antithyroid drugs over 5 years with positive TRAb. After RNA was extracted from PBMCs, the TCR library was made from it. General study findings and limits: Repertoires from persistent disease leaned toward TRBV28, TRBJ1-2 and TRBJ2-5.

This clonotype was observed a handful of times. Its target is not known. Material: peripheral blood mononuclear cells (PBMCs), obtained when the disease was refractory, from a patient treated with antithyroid drugs. The chain links TRBV20-1 to TRBJ2-7, with a weak D call TRBD1 (5 bases). The receptor was derived from a female donor with Graves disease. The DNA for the CDR3 is TGCAGTGCTAACCCAGGGCGGCGCGGTGACTACGAGCAGTACTTC. This translates into CSANPGRRGDYEQYF.